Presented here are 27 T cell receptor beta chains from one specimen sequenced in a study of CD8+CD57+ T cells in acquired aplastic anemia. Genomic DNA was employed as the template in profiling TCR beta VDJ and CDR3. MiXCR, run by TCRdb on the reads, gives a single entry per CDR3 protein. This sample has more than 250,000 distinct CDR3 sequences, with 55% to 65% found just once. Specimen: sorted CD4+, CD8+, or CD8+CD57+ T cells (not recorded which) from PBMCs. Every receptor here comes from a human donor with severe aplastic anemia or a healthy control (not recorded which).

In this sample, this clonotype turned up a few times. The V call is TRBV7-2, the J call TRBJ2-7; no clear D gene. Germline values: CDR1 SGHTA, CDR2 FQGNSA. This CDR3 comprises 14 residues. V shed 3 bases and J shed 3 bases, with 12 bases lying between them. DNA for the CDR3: TGTGCCAGCAGCTTGGATGGCAGTGTCTACGAGCAGTACTTC. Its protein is CASSLDGSVYEQYF.

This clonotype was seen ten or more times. The CDR3 sequence: CASSEETGTRSNRETQYF. CDR3 coding DNA: TGTGCCAGCAGTGAAGAGACCGGGACACGAAGTAACCGGGAGACCCAGTACTTC. The chain combines TRBV2 with TRBJ2-5; D might be TRBD1 (6 bases). Looked up from germline, CDR1 is SNHLY and CDR2 is FYNNEI. The CDR3 contains 18 residues. V gave up 1 base and J gave up 5 bases, with 23 bases separating them.

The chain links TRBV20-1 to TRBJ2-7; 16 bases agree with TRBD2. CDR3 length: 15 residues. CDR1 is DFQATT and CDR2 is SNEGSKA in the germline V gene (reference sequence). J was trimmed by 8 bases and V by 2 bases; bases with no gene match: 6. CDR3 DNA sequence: TGCAGTGCTAGAACGCCGGGACTAGCGGGAGGGCAGCAGTACTTC. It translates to CSARTPGLAGGQQYF.

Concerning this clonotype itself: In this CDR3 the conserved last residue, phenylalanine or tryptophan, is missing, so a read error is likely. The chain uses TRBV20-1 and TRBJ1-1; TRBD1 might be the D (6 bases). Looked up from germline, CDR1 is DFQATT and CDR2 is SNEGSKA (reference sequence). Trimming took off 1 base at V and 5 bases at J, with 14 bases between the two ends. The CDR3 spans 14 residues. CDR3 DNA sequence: TGCAGTGCTAGAGGGGGCCAGGGGCTTACTGAAGCTTTCTCT. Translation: CSARGGQGLTEAFS.

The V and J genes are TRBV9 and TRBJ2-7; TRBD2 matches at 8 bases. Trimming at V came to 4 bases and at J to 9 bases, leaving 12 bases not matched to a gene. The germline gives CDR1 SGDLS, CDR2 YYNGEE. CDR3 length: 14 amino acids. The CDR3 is CASSQGTSVWGQYF. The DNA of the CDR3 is TGTGCCAGCAGCCAAGGGACTAGTGTATGGGGGCAGTACTTC.

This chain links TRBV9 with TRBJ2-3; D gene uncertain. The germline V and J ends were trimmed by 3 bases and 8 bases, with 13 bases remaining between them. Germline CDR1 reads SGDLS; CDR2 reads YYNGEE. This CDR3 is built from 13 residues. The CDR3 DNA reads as TGTGCCAGCAGCGCCTCCTTGTTTAGTACGCAGTATTTT. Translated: CASSASLFSTQYF.

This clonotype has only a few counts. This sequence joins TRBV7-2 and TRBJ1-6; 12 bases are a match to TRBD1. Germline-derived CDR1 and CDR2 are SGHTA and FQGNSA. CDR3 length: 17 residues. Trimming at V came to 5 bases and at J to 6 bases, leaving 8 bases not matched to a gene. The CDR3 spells CASSPARGQGANSPLHF. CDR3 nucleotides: TGTGCCAGCAGCCCCGCCAGGGGACAGGGGGCTAATTCACCCCTCCACTTT.

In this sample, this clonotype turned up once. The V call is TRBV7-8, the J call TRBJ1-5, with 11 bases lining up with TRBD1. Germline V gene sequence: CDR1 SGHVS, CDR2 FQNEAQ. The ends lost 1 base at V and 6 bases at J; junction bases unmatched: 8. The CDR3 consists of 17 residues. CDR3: CASSLEGRTGGRQPQHF. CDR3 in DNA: TGTGCCAGCAGCTTAGAGGGCCGGACAGGGGGCCGTCAGCCCCAGCATTTT.

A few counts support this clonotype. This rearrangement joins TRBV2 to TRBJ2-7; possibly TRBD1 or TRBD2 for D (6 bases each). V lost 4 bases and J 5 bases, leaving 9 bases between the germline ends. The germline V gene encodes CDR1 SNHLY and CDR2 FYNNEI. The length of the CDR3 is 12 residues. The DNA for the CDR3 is TGTGCCAGCAGTGTAGGGGGGAACGAGCAGTACTTC. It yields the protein CASSVGGNEQYF.

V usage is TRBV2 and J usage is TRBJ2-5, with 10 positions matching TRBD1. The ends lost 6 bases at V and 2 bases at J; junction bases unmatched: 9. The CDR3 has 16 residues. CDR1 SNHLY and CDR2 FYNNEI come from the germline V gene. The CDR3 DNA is TGTGCCAGCAGCACCACCGGGACAGGGGTTCAAGAGACCCAGTACTTC. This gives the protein CASSTTGTGVQETQYF.

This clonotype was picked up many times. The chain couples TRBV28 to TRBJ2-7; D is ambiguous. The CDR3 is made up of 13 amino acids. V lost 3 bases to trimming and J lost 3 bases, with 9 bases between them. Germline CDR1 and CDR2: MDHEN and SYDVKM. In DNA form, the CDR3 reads TGTGCCAGCAGTTTCGGAGCGCGCTACGAGCAGTACTTC. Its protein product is CASSFGARYEQYF.

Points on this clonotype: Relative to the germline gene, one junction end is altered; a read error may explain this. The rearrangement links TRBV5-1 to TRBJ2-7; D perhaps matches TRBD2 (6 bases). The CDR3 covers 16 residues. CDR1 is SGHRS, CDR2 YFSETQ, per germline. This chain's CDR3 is CASSVDPSVSSYEQYF. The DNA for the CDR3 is TGTGCCAGCAGCGTAGATCCTAGCGTGAGCTCCTACGAGCAGTACTTC. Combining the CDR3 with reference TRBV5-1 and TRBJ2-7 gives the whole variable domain KAGVTQTPRYLIKTRGQQVTLSCSPISGHRSVSWYQQTPGQGLQFLFEYFSETQRNKGNFPGRFSGRQFSNSRSEMNVSTLELGDSALYLCASSVDPSVSSYEQYFGPGTRLTVT.

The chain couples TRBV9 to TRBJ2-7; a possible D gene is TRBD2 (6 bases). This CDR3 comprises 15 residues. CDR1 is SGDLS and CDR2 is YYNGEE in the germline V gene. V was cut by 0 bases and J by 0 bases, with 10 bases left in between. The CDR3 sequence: CASSVGYGSSYEQYF. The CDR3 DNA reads TGTGCCAGCAGCGTAGGCTACGGGAGCTCCTACGAGCAGTACTTC. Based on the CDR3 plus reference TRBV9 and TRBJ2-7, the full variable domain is DSGVTQTPKHLITATGQRVTLRCSPRSGDLSVYWYQQSLDQGLQFLIQYYNGEERAKGNILERFSAQQFPDLHSELNLSSLELGDSALYFCASSVGYGSSYEQYFGPGTRLTVT.

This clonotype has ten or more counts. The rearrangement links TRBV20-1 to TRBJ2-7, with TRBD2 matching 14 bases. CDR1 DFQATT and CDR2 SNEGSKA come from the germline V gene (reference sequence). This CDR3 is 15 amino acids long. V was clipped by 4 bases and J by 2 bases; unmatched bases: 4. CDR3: CSATGLAGGTYEQYF. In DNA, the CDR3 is TGCAGTGCTACCGGACTAGCGGGGGGCACCTACGAGCAGTACTTC.

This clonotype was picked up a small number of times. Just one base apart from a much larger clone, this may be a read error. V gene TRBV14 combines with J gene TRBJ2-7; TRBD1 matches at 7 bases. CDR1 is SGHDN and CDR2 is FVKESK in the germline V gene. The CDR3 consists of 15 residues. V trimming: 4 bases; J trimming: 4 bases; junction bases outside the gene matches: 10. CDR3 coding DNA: TGTGCCAGCAGCCCAATGGGGACAGCCCCGTACGAGCAGTACTTC. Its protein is CASSPMGTAPYEQYF. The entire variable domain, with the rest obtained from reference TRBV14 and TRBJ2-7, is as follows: EAGVTQFPSHSVIEKGQTVTLRCDPISGHDNLYWYRRVMGKEIKFLLHFVKESKQDESGMPNNRFLAERTGGTYSTLKVQPAELEDSGVYFCASSPMGTAPYEQYFGPGTRLTVT.

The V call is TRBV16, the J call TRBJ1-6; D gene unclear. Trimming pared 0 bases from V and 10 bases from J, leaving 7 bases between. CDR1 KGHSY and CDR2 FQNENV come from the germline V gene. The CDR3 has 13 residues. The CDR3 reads CASSQSMGSPLHF. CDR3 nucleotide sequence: TGTGCCAGCAGCCAATCGATGGGCTCACCCCTCCACTTT.

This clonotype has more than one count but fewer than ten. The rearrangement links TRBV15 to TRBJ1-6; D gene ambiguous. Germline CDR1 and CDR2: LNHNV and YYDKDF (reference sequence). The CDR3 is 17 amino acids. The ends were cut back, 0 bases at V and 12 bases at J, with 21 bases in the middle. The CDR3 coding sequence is TGTGCCACCAGCAGAGACTTGGAGGAAGCCGTAATTCAACCCCTCCACTTT. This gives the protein CATSRDLEEAVIQPLHF.

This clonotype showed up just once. The CDR3, as DNA: TGTGCCAGCAGCACTCCCGGGACGGACTACGAGCAGTACTTC. The encoded protein is CASSTPGTDYEQYF. The rearrangement uses TRBV9 and TRBJ2-7; D is perhaps TRBD1 or TRBD2 (5 bases each). V was shortened by 4 bases and J by 3 bases, with 14 bases between the two germline ends. The CDR3 is 14 amino acids. Germline-derived CDR1 and CDR2 are SGDLS and YYNGEE.

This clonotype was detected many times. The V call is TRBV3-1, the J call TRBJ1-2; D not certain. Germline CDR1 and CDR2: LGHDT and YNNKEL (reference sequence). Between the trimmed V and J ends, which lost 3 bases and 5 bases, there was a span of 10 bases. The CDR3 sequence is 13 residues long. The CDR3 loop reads CASSHNSWYGYTF. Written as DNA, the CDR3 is TGTGCCAGCAGCCATAACAGTTGGTATGGCTACACCTTC.

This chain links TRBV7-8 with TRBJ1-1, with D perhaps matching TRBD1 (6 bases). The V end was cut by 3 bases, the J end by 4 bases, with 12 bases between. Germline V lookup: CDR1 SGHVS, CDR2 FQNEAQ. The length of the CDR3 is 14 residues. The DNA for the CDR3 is TGTGCCAGCAGCTTTCTAGGGGGAGGCACTGAAGCTTTCTTT. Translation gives CASSFLGGGTEAFF.

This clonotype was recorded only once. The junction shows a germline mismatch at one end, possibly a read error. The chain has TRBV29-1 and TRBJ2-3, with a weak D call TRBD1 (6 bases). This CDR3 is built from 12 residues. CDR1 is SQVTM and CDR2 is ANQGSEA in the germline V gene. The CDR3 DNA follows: TGCAGCGTTGAGTTGTTACAGGGTGCGCAGTACTTT. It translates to CSVELLQGAQYF.

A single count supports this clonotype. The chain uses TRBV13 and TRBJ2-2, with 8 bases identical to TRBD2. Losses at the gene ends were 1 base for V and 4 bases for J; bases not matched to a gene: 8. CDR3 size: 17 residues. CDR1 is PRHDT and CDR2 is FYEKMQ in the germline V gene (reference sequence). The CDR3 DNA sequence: TGTGCCAGCAGCTTAGAGGAGCGGGGGTTAACCACCGGGGAGCTGTTTTTT. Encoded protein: CASSLEERGLTTGELFF.

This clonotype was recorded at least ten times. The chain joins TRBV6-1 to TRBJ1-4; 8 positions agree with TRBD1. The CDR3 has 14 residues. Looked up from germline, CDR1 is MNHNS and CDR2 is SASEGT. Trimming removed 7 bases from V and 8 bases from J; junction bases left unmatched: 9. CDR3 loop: CASIRGHVGEKLFF. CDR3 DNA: TGTGCCAGCATCAGGGGGCACGTGGGGGAAAAACTGTTTTTT.

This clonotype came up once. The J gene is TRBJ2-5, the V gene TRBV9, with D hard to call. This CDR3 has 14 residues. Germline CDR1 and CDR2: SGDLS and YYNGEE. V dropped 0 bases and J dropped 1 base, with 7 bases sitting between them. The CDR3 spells CASSVAGPQETQYF. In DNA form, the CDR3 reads TGTGCCAGCAGCGTAGCCGGGCCCCAAGAGACCCAGTACTTC.

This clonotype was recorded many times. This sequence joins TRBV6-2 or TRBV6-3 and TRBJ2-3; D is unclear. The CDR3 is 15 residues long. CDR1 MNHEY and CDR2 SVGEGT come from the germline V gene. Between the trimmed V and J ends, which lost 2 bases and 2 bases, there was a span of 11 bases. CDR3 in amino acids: CASSYLQEYTDTQYF. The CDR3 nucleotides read TGTGCCAGCAGTTACCTGCAAGAGTACACAGATACGCAGTATTTT.

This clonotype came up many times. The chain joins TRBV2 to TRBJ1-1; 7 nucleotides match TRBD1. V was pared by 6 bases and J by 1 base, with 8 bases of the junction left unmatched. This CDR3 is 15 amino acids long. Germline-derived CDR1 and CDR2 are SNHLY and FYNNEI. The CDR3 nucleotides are TGTGCCAGCAGGAGGGCCGGGACAGAGAACACTGAAGCTTTCTTT. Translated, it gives CASRRAGTENTEAFF.

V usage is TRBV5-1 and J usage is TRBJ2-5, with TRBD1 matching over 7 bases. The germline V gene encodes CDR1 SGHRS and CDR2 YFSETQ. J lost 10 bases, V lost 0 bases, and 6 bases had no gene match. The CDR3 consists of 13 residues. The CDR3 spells CASSLGTGVGQYF. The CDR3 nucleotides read TGCGCCAGCAGCTTGGGAACAGGGGTCGGCCAGTACTTC.